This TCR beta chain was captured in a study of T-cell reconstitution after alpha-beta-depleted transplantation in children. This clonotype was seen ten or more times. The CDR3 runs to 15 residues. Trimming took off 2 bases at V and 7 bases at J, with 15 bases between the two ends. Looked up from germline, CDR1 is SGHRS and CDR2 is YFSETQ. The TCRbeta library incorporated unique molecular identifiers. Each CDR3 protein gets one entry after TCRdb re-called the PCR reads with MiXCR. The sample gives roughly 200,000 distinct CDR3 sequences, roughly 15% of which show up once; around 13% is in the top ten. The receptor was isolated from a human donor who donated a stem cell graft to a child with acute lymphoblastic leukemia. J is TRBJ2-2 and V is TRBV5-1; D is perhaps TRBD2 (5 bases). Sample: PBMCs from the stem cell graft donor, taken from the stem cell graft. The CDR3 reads CASSFLLGSGGELFF. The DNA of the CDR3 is TGCGCCAGCAGCTTCCTATTAGGGAGCGGCGGGGAGCTGTTTTTT.